The 3 T cell receptor beta chains in this list originate from one sample, sequenced in a study of blood T cell repertoires in COVID-19. Generated by immunoSEQ multiplex PCR, the TCRdb table keeps only in-frame clones and is missing some. The data hold 150,000 to 200,000 clones, with under 85% observed a single time. The sample consisted of peripheral blood. The receptors were sampled from a man aged 60-69 years who had recovered from COVID-19.

The chain joins TRBV3-1 (or the pseudogene TRBV3-2) to TRBJ2-7; possibly TRBD1 for D (6 bases). Deletions cut 3 bases from V and 0 bases from J, with 12 bases between. The CDR3 extends over 15 amino acids. Germline loops: CDR1 LGHDT, CDR2 YNNKEL (reference sequence). The CDR3 sequence: CASSQRGQPSYEQYF. The CDR3 coding sequence is TGTGCCAGCAGCCAGCGAGGACAGCCCTCCTACGAGCAGTACTTC.

The CDR3 nucleotides are TGCGCCAGCAGCCTGGATCTGGCTCTCTATGGCTACACCTTC. Translated: CASSLDLALYGYTF. The chain uses TRBV5-1 and TRBJ1-2; D is ambiguous. The V end lost 4 bases, the J end lost 4 bases, and 14 bases lay between the germline ends. Per the germline V gene, CDR1 is SGHRS and CDR2 is YFSETQ. This CDR3 spans 14 amino acids.

The genes are TRBV5-1 and TRBJ2-5, with 8 positions matching TRBD2. The CDR3 runs 18 residues. V lost 4 bases, J lost 1 base, and 15 bases stayed unmatched. Per the germline V gene, CDR1 is SGHRS and CDR2 is YFSETQ. This chain's CDR3 is CASSVGTRSSLRQETQYF. DNA of the CDR3: TGCGCCAGCAGCGTCGGGACTAGATCTTCACTCCGCCAAGAGACCCAGTACTTC.